The T cell receptor beta chain described here comes from a study of CD4 T cells in relation to SARS-CoV-2 and coronaviruses. Across the whole study: After nine to eleven days of antigen culture, PBMC TCR beta CDR3s were sequenced. The negative reference was HIV-1 Nef peptide pool or peptide-free culture. Crossreactive spike epitopes shared across donors were mapped to their HLA restriction.

Details on this clone: The target antigen is unknown.

The V end lost 11 bases, the J end lost 0 bases, and 12 bases lay between the germline ends. This CDR3 is built from 13 residues. Germline loops: CDR1 MDHEN, CDR2 SYDVKM. TCRdb's table, derived via immunoSEQ multiplex PCR, lists solely in-frame clones and lacks some. The repertoire consists of approximately 20,000 clones, with about 80% occurring once and the leading ten covering 9.5% to 12%. CD4+ T cells from unexposed donors were obtained before the COVID-19 pandemic (2011-2018). CD4+ T cells were isolated from the cells after about nine days of culture. Regarding the study as a whole: Each donor contributed either pre-pandemic or post-infection samples, not both.

The sequence derives from a human donor in good health. Sequenced material: CD4+ T cells from PBMCs, cultured in vitro. V is TRBV28 and J is TRBJ2-3, with a possible D match to TRBD1 (6 bases). The CDR3 region is CAYGQHSTDTQYF. DNA for the CDR3: TGTGCCTACGGACAGCATAGCACAGATACGCAGTATTTT. The whole variable domain, remainder taken from reference TRBV28 and TRBJ2-3, is DVKVTQSSRYLVKRTGEKVFLECVQDMDHENMFWYRQDPGLGLRLIYFSYDVKMKEKGDIPEGYSVSREKKERFSLILESASTNQTSMYLCAYGQHSTDTQYFGPGTRLTVL.